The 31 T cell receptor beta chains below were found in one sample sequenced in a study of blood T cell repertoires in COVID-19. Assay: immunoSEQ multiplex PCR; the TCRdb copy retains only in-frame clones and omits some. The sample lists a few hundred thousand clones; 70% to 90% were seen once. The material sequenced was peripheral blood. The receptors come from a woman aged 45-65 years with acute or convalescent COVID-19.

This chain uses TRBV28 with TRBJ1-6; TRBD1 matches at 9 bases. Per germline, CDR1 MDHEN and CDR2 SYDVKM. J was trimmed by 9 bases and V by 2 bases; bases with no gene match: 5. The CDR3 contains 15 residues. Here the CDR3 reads CASSLRDRVGSPLHF. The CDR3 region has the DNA TGTGCCAGCAGTTTAAGGGACAGGGTCGGTTCACCCCTCCACTTT.

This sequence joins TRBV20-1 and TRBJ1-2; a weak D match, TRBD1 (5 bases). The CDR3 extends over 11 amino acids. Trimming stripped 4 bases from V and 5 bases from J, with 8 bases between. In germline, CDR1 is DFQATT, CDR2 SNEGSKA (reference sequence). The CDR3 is CSAISGYGYTF. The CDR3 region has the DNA TGCAGTGCTATCTCAGGGTATGGCTACACCTTC.

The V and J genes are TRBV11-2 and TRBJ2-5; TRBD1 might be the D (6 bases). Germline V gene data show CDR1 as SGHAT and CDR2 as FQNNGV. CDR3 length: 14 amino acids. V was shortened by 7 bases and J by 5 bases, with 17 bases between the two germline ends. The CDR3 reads CASTPSWGPETQYF. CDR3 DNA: TGTGCCAGCACCCCGAGCTGGGGGCCGGAGACCCAGTACTTC.

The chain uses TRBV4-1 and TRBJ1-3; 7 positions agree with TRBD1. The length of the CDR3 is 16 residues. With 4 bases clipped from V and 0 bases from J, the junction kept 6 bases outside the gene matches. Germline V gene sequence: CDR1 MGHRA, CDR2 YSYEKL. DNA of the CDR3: TGCGCCAGCAGCCGGGTGGGACAGAACTCTGGAAACACCATATATTTT. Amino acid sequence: CASSRVGQNSGNTIYF.

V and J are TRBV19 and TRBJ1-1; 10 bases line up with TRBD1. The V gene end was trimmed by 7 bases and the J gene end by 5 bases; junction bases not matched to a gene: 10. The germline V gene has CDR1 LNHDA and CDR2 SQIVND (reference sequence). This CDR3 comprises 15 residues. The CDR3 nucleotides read TGTGCCAGTACGACATCGACAGGGGGCGAAACTGAAGCTTTCTTT. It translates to CASTTSTGGETEAFF.

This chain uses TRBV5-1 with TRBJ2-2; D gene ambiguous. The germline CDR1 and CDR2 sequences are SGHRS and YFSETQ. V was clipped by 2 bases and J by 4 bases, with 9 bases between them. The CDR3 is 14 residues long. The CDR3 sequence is CASSFGSGTGELFF. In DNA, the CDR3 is TGCGCCAGCAGCTTTGGGTCGGGCACCGGGGAGCTGTTTTTT.

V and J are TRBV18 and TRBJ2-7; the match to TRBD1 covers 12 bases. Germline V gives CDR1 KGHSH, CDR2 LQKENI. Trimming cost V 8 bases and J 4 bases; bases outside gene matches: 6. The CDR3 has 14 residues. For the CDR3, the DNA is TGTGCCAGCGCAACGGGACAGGGGGCTTACGAGCAGTACTTC. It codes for CASATGQGAYEQYF.

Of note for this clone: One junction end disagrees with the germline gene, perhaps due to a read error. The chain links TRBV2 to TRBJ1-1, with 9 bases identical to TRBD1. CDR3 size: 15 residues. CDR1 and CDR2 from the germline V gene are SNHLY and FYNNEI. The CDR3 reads CASREGTGKIYEAFF. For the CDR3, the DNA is TGTGCCAGCAGAGAAGGGACAGGGAAGATTTATGAAGCTTTCTTT.

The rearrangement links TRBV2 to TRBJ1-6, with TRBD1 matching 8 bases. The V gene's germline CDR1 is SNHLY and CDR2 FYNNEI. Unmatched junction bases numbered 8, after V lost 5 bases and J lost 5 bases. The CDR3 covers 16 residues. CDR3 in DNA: TGTGCCAGCAGTTACAGGGGGAAAAGGGATAATTCACCCCTCCACTTT. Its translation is CASSYRGKRDNSPLHF.

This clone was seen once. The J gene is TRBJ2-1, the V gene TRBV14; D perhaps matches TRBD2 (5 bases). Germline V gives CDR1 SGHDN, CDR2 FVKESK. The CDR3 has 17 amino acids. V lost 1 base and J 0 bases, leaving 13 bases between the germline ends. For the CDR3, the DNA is TGTGCCAGCAGCCAAGTGGGCGGGCGCCCCTCCTACAATGAGCAGTTCTTC. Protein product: CASSQVGGRPSYNEQFF.

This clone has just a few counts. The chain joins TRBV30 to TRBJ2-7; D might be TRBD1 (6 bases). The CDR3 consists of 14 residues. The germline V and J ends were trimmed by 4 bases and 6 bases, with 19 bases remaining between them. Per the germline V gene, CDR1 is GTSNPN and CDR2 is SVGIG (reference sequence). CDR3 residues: CAWTLQGGYGEQYF. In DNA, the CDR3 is TGTGCCTGGACCCTACAGGGTGGTTACGGCGAGCAGTACTTC.

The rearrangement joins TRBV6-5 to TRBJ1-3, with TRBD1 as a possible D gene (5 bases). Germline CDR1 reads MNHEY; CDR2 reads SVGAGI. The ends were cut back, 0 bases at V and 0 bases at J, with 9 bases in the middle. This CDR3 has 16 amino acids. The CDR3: CASSYSGRHSGNTIYF. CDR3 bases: TGTGCCAGCAGTTACTCGGGGCGCCACTCTGGAAACACCATATATTTT.

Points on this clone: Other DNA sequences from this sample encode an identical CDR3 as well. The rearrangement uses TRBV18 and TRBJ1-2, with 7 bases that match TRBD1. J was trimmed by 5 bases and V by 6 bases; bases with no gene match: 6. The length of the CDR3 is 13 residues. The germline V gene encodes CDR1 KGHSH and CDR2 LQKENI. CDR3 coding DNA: TGTGCCAGCTCCCCCGGACAGGTTTATGGCTACACCTTC. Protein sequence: CASSPGQVYGYTF.

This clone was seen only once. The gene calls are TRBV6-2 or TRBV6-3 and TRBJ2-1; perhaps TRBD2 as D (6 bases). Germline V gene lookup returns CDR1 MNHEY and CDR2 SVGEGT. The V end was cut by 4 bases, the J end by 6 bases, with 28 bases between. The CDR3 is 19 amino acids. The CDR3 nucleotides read TGTGCCAGCAGTTCCGTAGCGGACGCGGGGATTACAATGATCAATGAGCAGTTCTTC. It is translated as CASSSVADAGITMINEQFF.

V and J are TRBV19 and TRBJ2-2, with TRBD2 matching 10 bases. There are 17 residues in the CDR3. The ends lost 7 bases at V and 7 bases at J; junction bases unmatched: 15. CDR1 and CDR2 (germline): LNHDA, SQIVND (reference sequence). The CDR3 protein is CASKDEEREGLNGELFF. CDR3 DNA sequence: TGTGCCAGTAAGGATGAAGAGCGGGAGGGCCTAAACGGGGAGCTGTTTTTT. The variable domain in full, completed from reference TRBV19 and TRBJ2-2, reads DGGITQSPKYLFRKEGQNVTLSCEQNLNHDAMYWYRQDPGQGLRLIYYSQIVNDFQKGDIAEGYSVSREKKESFPLTVTSAQKNPTAFYLCASKDEEREGLNGELFFGEGSRLTVL.

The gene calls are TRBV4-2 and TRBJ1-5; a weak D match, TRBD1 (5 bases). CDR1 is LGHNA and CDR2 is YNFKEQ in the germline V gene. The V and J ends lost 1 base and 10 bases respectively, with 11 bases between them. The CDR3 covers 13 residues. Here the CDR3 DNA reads TGTGCCAGCAGCCAAGGGGGGGTCGGTCCCCAGCATTTT. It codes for CASSQGGVGPQHF.

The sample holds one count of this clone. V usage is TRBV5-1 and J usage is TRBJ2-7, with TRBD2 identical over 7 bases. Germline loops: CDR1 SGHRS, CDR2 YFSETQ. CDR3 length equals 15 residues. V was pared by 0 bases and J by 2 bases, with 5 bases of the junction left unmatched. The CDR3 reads CASSLVVSGTYEQYF. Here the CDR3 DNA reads TGCGCCAGCAGCTTGGTAGTCAGCGGGACCTACGAGCAGTACTTC.

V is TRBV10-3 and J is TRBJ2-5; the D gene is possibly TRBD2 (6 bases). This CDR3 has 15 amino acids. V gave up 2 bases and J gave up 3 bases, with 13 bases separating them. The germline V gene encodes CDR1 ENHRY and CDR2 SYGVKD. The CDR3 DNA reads TGTGCCATCAGTGAGGCCTCGGGACTTAAAGAGACCCAGTACTTC. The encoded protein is CAISEASGLKETQYF.

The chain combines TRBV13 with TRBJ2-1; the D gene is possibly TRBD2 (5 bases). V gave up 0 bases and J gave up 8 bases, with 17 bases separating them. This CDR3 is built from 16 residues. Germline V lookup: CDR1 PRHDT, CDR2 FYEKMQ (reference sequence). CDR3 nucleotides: TGTGCCAGCAGCTTAGGTGTGGCTAGCTCAGGCCATGAGCAGTTCTTC. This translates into CASSLGVASSGHEQFF.

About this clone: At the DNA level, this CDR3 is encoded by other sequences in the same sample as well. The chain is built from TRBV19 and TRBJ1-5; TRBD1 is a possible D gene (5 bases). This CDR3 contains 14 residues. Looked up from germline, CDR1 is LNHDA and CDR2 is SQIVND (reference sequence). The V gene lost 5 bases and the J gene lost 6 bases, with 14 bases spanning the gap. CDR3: CASSGTGGSQPQHF. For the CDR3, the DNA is TGTGCCAGTAGTGGAACGGGGGGAAGTCAGCCCCAGCATTTT. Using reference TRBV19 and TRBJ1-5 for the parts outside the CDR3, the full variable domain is DGGITQSPKYLFRKEGQNVTLSCEQNLNHDAMYWYRQDPGQGLRLIYYSQIVNDFQKGDIAEGYSVSREKKESFPLTVTSAQKNPTAFYLCASSGTGGSQPQHFGDGTRLSIL.

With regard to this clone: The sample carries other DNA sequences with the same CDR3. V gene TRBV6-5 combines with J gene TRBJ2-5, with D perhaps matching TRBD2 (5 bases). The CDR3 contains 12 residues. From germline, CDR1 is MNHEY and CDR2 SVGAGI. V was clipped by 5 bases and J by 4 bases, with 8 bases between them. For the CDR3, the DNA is TGTGCCAGCAGTCCTCGGGGAGAGACCCAGTACTTC. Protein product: CASSPRGETQYF.

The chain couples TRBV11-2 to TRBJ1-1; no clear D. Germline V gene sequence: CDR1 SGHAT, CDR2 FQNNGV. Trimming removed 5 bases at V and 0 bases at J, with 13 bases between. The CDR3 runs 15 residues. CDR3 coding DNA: TGTGCCAGCAGCCCCCGGGGAGTGGTGAACACTGAAGCTTTCTTT. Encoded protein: CASSPRGVVNTEAFF.

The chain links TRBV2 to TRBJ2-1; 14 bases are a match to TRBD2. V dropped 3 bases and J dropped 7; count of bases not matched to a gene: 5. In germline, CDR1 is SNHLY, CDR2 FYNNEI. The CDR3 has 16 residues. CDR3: CASSEPGLAGVNEQFF. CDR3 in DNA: TGTGCCAGCAGTGAGCCGGGACTAGCGGGGGTAAATGAGCAGTTCTTC.

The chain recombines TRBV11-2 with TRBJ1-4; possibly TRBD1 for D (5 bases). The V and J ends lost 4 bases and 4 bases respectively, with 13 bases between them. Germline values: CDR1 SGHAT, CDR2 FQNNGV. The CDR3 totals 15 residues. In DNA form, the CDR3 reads TGTGCCAGCAGCTCCATGGGGGGGGTTAATGAAAAACTGTTTTTT. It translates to CASSSMGGVNEKLFF.

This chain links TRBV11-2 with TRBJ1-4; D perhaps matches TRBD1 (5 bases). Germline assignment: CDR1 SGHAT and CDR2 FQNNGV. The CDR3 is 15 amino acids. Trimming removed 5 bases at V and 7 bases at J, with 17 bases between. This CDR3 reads CASSPRQFGLEKLFF. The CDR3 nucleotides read TGTGCCAGCAGCCCACGACAGTTTGGGCTTGAAAAACTGTTTTTT.

The CDR3 DNA follows: TGTGCCAGCAGCTCTGGACAGGCCTATAATTCACCCCTCCACTTT. The encoded protein is CASSSGQAYNSPLHF. This chain links TRBV7-2 with TRBJ1-6; 7 bases fit TRBD1. Trimming at V came to 4 bases and at J to 2 bases, leaving 2 bases not matched to a gene. CDR3 size: 15 residues. CDR1 and CDR2 from the germline V gene are SGHTA and FQGNSA.

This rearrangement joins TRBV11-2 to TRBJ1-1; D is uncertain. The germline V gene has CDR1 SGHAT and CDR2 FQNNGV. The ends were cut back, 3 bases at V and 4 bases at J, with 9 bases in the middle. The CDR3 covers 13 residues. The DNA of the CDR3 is TGTGCCAGCAGCTTGTGGGAGGGCACTGAAGCTTTCTTT. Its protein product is CASSLWEGTEAFF.

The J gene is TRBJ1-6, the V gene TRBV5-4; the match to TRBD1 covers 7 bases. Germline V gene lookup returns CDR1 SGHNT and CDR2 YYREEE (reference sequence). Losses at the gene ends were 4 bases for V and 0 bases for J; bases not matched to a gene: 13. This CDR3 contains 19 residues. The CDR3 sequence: CASSQATGAESSYNSPLHF. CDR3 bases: TGTGCCAGCAGCCAAGCCACAGGGGCCGAGAGCTCCTATAATTCACCCCTCCACTTT. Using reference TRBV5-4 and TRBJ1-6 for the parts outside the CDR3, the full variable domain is ETGVTQSPTHLIKTRGQQVTLRCSSQSGHNTVSWYQQALGQGPQFIFQYYREEENGRGNFPPRFSGLQFPNYSSELNVNALELDDSALYLCASSQATGAESSYNSPLHFGNGTRLTVT.

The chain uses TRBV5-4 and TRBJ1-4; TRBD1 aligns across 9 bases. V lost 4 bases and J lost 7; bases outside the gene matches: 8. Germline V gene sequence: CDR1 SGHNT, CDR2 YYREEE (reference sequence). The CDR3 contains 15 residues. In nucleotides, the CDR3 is TGTGCCAGCAGCCGTGACGGGGACAGGGCTGAAAAACTGTTTTTT. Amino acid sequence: CASSRDGDRAEKLFF. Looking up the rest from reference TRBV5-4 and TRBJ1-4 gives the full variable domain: ETGVTQSPTHLIKTRGQQVTLRCSSQSGHNTVSWYQQALGQGPQFIFQYYREEENGRGNFPPRFSGLQFPNYSSELNVNALELDDSALYLCASSRDGDRAEKLFFGSGTQLSVL.

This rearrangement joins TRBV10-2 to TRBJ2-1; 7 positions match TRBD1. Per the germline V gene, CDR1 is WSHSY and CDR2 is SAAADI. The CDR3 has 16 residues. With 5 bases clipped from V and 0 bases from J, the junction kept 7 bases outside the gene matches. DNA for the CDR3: TGCGCCAGCAGTCGGGACAGTTCCTTCTCCTACAATGAGCAGTTCTTC. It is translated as CASSRDSSFSYNEQFF.

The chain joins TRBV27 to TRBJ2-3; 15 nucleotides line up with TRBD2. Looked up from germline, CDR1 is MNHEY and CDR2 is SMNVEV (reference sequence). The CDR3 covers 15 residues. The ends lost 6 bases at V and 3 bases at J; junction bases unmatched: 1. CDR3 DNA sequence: TGTGCCAGCAGGGGACTAGCGGGGGGAACAGATACGCAGTATTTT. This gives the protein CASRGLAGGTDTQYF.